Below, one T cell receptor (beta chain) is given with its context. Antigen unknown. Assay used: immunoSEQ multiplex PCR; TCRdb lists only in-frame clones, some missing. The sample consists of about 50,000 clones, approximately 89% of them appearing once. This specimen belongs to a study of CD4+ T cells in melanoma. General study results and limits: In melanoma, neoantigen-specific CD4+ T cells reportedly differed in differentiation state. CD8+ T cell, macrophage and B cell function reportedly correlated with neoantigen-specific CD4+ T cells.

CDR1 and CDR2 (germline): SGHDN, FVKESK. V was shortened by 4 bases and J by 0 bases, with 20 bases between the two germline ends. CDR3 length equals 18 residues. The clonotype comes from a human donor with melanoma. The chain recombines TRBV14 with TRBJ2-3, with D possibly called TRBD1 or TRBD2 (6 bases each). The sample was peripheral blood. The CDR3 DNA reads TGTGCCAGCAGCCTCGGGGCCCCCGGGGGCCCTAGCACAGATACGCAGTATTTT. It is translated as CASSLGAPGGPSTDTQYF.